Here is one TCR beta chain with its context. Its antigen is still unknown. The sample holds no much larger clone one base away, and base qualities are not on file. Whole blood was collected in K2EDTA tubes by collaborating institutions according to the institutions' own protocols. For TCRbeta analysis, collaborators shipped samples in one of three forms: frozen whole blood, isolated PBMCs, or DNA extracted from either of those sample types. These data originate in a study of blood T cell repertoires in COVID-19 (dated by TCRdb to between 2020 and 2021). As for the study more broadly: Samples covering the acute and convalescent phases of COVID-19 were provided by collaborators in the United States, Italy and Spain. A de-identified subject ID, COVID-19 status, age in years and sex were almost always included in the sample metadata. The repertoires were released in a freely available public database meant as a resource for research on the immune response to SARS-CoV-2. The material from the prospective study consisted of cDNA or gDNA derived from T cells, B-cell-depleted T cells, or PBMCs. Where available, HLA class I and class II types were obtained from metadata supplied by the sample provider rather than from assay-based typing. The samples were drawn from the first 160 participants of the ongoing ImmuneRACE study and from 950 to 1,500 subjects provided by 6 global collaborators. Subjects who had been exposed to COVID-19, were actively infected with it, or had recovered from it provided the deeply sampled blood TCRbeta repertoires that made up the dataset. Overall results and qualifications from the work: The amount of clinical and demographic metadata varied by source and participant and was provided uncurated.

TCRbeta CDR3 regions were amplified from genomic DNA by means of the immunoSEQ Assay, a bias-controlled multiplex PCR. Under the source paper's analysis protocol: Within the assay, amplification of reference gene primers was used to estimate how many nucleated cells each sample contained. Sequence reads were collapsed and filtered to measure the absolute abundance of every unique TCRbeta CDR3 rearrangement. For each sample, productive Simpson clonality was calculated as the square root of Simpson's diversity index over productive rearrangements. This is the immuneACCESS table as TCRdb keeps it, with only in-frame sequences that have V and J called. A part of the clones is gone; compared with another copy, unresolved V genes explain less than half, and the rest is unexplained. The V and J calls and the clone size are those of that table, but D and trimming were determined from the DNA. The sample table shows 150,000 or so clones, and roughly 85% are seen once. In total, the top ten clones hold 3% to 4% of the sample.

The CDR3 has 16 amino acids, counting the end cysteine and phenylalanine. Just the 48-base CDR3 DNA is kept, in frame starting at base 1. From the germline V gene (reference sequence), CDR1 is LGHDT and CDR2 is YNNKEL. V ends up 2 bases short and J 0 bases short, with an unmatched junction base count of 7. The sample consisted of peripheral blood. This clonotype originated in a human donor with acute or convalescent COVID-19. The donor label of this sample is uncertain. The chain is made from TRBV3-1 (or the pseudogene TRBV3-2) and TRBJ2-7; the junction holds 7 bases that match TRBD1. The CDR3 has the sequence CASSQSHRDSSYEQYF. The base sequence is TGTGCCAGCAGCCAATCCCATCGGGACAGCTCCTACGAGCAGTACTTC.